These 4 T cell receptor beta chains came from one sample sequenced in a study of blood T cell repertoires in COVID-19. Profiled with immunoSEQ multiplex PCR; TCRdb holds only in-frame clones, not every one. The data contain 75,000 to 90,000 clones, over 70% of them seen just once; the ten biggest clones take up around 10%. The sample comprised peripheral blood. The receptors derive from an older man with acute or convalescent COVID-19.

The chain employs TRBV7-8 and TRBJ2-5; 8 bases line up with TRBD2. V lost 5 bases and J lost 4; bases outside the gene matches: 12. The germline V gene encodes CDR1 SGHVS and CDR2 FQNEAQ. CDR3 length: 16 residues. This chain's CDR3 is CASSRISREGAETQYF. CDR3 nucleotides: TGTGCCAGCAGCCGTATCTCTCGGGAGGGTGCAGAGACCCAGTACTTC. The variable domain in full, with the rest retrieved from reference TRBV7-8 and TRBJ2-5, is GAGVSQSPRYKVAKRGQDVALRCDPISGHVSLFWYQQALGQGPEFLTYFQNEAQLDKSGLPSDRFFAERPEGSVSTLKIQRTQQEDSAVYLCASSRISREGAETQYFGPGTRLLVL.

The chain has TRBV5-5 and TRBJ1-5; D remains ambiguous. The CDR3 runs to 16 residues. V lost 0 bases and J lost 0, with 10 bases in between. Germline-derived CDR1 and CDR2 are SGHKS and YYEKEE (reference sequence). CDR3 bases: TGTGCCAGCAGCTTGGTAGTGTCGAATAGCAATCAGCCCCAGCATTTT. It specifies CASSLVVSNSNQPQHF.

CDR3 sequence reads: CASGPAQGQRPYNEQFF. CDR3 sequence (DNA): TGTGCTAGTGGTCCCGCCCAGGGACAAAGACCCTACAATGAGCAGTTCTTC. J is TRBJ2-1 and V is TRBV12-5; D is perhaps TRBD1 (6 bases). Per the germline V gene, CDR1 is LGHNT and CDR2 is FRNRAP. The CDR3 extends over 17 amino acids. V lost 5 bases, J lost 2 bases, and 19 bases lay in between.

V gene TRBV10-3 combines with J gene TRBJ2-7; 12 nucleotides match TRBD2. Germline V gene lookup returns CDR1 ENHRY and CDR2 SYGVKD. Trimming took 2 bases from V and 7 from J; bases not matched to a gene: 9. The CDR3 runs 16 residues. The CDR3 DNA follows: TGTGCCATCAGTGAGGCGACTAGCGGGGGTACCCGTGAGCAGTACTTC. Its protein product is CAISEATSGGTREQYF.